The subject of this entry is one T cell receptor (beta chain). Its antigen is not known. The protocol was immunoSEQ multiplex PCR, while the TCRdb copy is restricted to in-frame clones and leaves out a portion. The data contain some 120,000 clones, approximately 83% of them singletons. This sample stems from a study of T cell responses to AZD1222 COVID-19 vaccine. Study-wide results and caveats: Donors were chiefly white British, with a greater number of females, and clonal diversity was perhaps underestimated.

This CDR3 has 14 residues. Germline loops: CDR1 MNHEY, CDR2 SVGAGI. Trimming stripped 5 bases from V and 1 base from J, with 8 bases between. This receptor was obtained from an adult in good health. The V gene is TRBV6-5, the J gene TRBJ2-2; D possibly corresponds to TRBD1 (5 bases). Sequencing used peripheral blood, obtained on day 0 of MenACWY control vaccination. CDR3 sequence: CASSRRENTGELFF. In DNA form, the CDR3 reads TGTGCCAGCAGTCGCAGGGAGAACACCGGGGAGCTGTTTTTT.